The 19 T cell receptor beta chains in this list originate from one sample, sequenced in a study of blood T cell repertoires in COVID-19. Sequencing was performed with immunoSEQ multiplex PCR; in TCRdb, only in-frame clones are kept and a portion is missing. The sample shows nearly 350,000 clones, approximately 89% of them seen only once. The sequenced material came from peripheral blood. The receptor source for this set is a young woman who had recovered from COVID-19.

Comment on this clone: The same CDR3 can be traced to other DNA sequences in this sample. This rearrangement joins TRBV15 to TRBJ2-3; D unresolved. The CDR3 has 13 residues. Per germline, CDR1 LNHNV and CDR2 YYDKDF (reference sequence). V was shortened by 0 bases and J by 5 bases, with 6 bases between the two germline ends. CDR3 in DNA: TGTGCCACCAGCAGAGATCGCGGAGATACGCAGTATTTT. It yields the protein CATSRDRGDTQYF.

This sequence joins TRBV18 and TRBJ1-2, with D possibly matching TRBD1 (5 bases). From germline, CDR1 is KGHSH and CDR2 LQKENI. Trimming cost V 0 bases and J 8 bases, with 19 bases left between them. This CDR3 spans 16 amino acids. CDR3 DNA sequence: TGTGCCAGCTCACCACCTGGGGCGCGAAGTTCTAGAGGCTACACCTTC. Translating gives CASSPPGARSSRGYTF.

The chain has TRBV11-3 and TRBJ1-1; possibly TRBD1 for D (5 bases). The germline V and J ends were trimmed by 7 bases and 7 bases, with 25 bases remaining between them. The CDR3 sequence is 16 residues long. Germline assignment: CDR1 SGHNT and CDR2 YENEEA. The chain's CDR3 is CASTREFAGSSYEAFF. The CDR3 nucleotides read TGTGCCAGCACCCGGGAGTTCGCAGGGTCTAGCTATGAAGCTTTCTTT.

The rearrangement joins TRBV1 to TRBJ2-1; the DNA was not compared with TRBD2, the D call given in the table. TRBV1 is flagged as a pseudogene. This CDR3 has 17 amino acids. CDR3 loop: CTSSQGRLRREDNEQFF. CDR3 bases: TGCACCAGCAGCCAAGGTCGACTACGACGGGAGGACAATGAGCAGTTCTTC.

This clone has just one count. The chain recombines TRBV7-2 with TRBJ2-1; D perhaps matches TRBD2 (5 bases). CDR1 is SGHTA and CDR2 is FQGNSA in the germline V gene. This CDR3 has 15 residues. Trimming took off 5 bases at V and 4 bases at J, with 15 bases between the two ends. DNA for the CDR3: TGTGCCAGCAGCCCGGACTTTTCCACTTACAATGAGCAGTTCTTC. It yields the protein CASSPDFSTYNEQFF.

The CDR3 bases are TGCAGCGTTCGACCCGATAAGACAGGGGGAAGAGGCTACACCTTC. It is translated as CSVRPDKTGGRGYTF. This chain uses TRBV29-1 with TRBJ1-2, with TRBD1 identical over 9 bases. Germline lookup yields CDR1 SQVTM and CDR2 ANQGSEA. V shed 5 bases, J shed 8 bases, and the junction held 15 bases outside the gene matches. There are 15 residues in the CDR3.

The chain employs TRBV6-2 or TRBV6-3 and TRBJ1-1; 7 positions match TRBD1. V trimming: 2 bases; J trimming: 0 bases; junction bases outside the gene matches: 18. The CDR3 totals 20 residues. Germline CDR1 MNHEY, CDR2 SVGEGT. This chain's CDR3 is CASSYPLRGQAAGLNTEAFF. The CDR3 DNA reads as TGTGCCAGCAGTTACCCATTGAGAGGACAGGCCGCGGGACTGAACACTGAAGCTTTCTTT.

This chain links TRBV9 with TRBJ1-1, with D possibly TRBD1 on 5 matching bases. Trimming cost V 0 bases and J 2 bases, with 11 bases left between them. There are 15 residues in the CDR3. Germline lookup yields CDR1 SGDLS and CDR2 YYNGEE. Written as DNA, the CDR3 is TGTGCCAGCAGCGTAGTCCAAGGGGTAAACACTGAAGCTTTCTTT. Translation: CASSVVQGVNTEAFF.

The chain links TRBV9 to TRBJ2-3; 7 nucleotides agree with TRBD2. The V segment lost 4 bases and the J segment 2 bases; nucleotides outside the gene matches: 10. CDR3 length equals 16 residues. Germline CDR1 is SGDLS and CDR2 is YYNGEE. The CDR3 loop reads CASSPEGTIVTDTQYF. The DNA of the CDR3 is TGTGCCAGCAGCCCGGAGGGGACTATAGTCACAGATACGCAGTATTTT.

CDR3 loop: CASSIWGQSGRCNQPQHF. The CDR3 nucleotides are TGTGCCAGCAGCATATGGGGACAGTCCGGTCGATGCAATCAGCCCCAGCATTTT. The chain combines TRBV21-1 with TRBJ1-5; the D call TRBD1 from the table was never checked on the DNA. TRBV21-1 is a pseudogene locus. The CDR3 loop spans 18 amino acids.

This chain uses TRBV28 with TRBJ2-1, with 9 positions matching TRBD1. The V and J ends lost 4 bases and 5 bases, in that order; junction bases with no gene match: 6. The CDR3 is 15 residues long. Germline V lookup: CDR1 MDHEN, CDR2 SYDVKM. CDR3: CASSSSGQGDNEQFF. Written as DNA, the CDR3 is TGTGCCAGCAGTTCCTCGGGACAGGGCGACAATGAGCAGTTCTTC.

J is TRBJ1-5 and V is TRBV25-1; no reliable D call. Looked up from germline, CDR1 is MGHDK and CDR2 is SYGVNS. The CDR3 runs 15 residues. V was trimmed by 1 base and J by 4 bases, leaving 11 bases between them. The CDR3 sequence: CASSEWGGSNQPQHF. CDR3 in DNA: TGTGCCAGCAGTGAATGGGGAGGTAGTAATCAGCCCCAGCATTTT.

The count of this clone is one. The V call is TRBV5-1, the J call TRBJ2-2, with TRBD2 matching 14 bases. V lost 0 bases, J lost 2 bases, and 3 bases stayed unmatched. Germline V gene sequence: CDR1 SGHRS, CDR2 YFSETQ. The CDR3 spans 18 residues. In DNA, the CDR3 is TGCGCCAGCAGCTTGGAGGGACTAGCGGGAGAAAACACCGGGGAGCTGTTTTTT. Translating it yields CASSLEGLAGENTGELFF. The variable domain in full, with the rest retrieved from reference TRBV5-1 and TRBJ2-2, is KAGVTQTPRYLIKTRGQQVTLSCSPISGHRSVSWYQQTPGQGLQFLFEYFSETQRNKGNFPGRFSGRQFSNSRSEMNVSTLELGDSALYLCASSLEGLAGENTGELFFGEGSRLTVL.

The CDR3: CASSLGANQPQHF. Written as DNA, the CDR3 is TGTGCCAGCAGTTTAGGGGCTAATCAGCCCCAGCATTTT. This sequence joins TRBV12-3 or TRBV12-4 and TRBJ1-5; the D is unclear. The CDR3 length is 13 residues. V gave up 1 base and J gave up 4 bases, with 5 bases separating them.

V gene TRBV3-1 (or the pseudogene TRBV3-2) combines with J gene TRBJ2-2, with D possibly being TRBD2 (5 bases). The CDR3 loop spans 15 amino acids. Germline CDR1 is LGHDT and CDR2 is YNNKEL (reference sequence). V lost 3 bases to trimming and J lost 0 bases, with 8 bases between them. This chain's CDR3 is CASSQRAANTGELFF. In DNA, the CDR3 is TGTGCCAGCAGCCAGCGGGCGGCGAACACCGGGGAGCTGTTTTTT.

The genes are TRBV6-2 or TRBV6-3 and TRBJ2-1; D unclear. The length of the CDR3 is 13 residues. CDR1 and CDR2 from the germline V gene are MNHEY and SVGEGT. The germline V and J ends were trimmed by 5 bases and 6 bases, with 11 bases remaining between them. CDR3: CASSTNPGNEQFF. The CDR3 DNA is TGTGCCAGCAGTACCAATCCCGGCAATGAGCAGTTCTTC.

The chain is built from TRBV2 and TRBJ2-7; TRBD1 agrees at 8 bases. V lost 5 bases, J lost 6 bases, and 9 bases stayed unmatched. The CDR3 is 14 residues long. Germline-derived CDR1 and CDR2 are SNHLY and FYNNEI. For the CDR3, the DNA is TGTGCCAGCAGTCCCGGGACAGGTCCTCTCGAGCAGTACGTC. Translated, it gives CASSPGTGPLEQYV.

The rearrangement uses TRBV21-1 and TRBJ2-3; no check of the table's D call, TRBD2, against the DNA was made. TRBV21-1 is a pseudogene locus. The CDR3 sequence is 15 residues long. This CDR3 is CASSKGSREGDTQYF. For the CDR3, the DNA is TGTGCCAGCAGCAAAGGCTCACGGGAAGGAGATACGCAGTATTTT.

This chain links TRBV4-3 with TRBJ2-1, with 12 bases aligning to TRBD2. V was clipped by 2 bases and J by 5 bases; unmatched bases: 22. The CDR3 contains 22 residues. Germline V CDR1 and CDR2: LGHNA, YSLEER. Here the CDR3 DNA reads TGCGCCAGCAGCCAACTATTCACGATACCGGGGACTAGCGGGTTGTGGCACAATGAGCAGTTCTTC. Its protein product is CASSQLFTIPGTSGLWHNEQFF.